This T cell receptor beta chain was recorded in a study of OX40 agonist ivuxolimab in advanced cancers. Looking at the study overall: Ivuxolimab was an agonistic, fully human IgG2 monoclonal antibody directed against OX40 (CD134), a costimulatory receptor. Intravenous ivuxolimab was administered to patients every 2 weeks at six dose levels: 0.01, 0.1, 0.3, 1.5, 3 and 10 mg/kg. Among the 52 dose-escalation patients, around 19 had hepatocellular carcinoma, approximately 15 melanoma, 9 renal cell carcinoma and 9 head and neck cancer. The dose-escalation cohort was around 84% male with a mean age of roughly 60 years, ranging from roughly 23 to 90. Patients were allowed to have had prior anti-PD-1, anti-PD-L1 or anti-CTLA-4 therapy, and 30% to 50% of the dose-escalation patients had previously received checkpoint inhibitors. Partial responses were achieved by three dose-escalation patients, of whom one had hepatocellular carcinoma and two had cutaneous melanoma. The point of sequencing TCRbeta in the periphery was to test whether ivuxolimab changed TCR sequence diversity and drove clonal T-cell expansion. The paper describes the monotherapy dose-escalation part (N of about 52 patients) of the phase I trial of ivuxolimab.

CDR1 is given as SQVTM and CDR2 as ANQGSEA, both from the germline V gene. Trimming removed 2 bases from V and 6 bases from J, leaving 10 bases between the germline ends. The CDR3 runs 12 residues from the cysteine to the phenylalanine. CDR3 DNA only is kept here, 36 bases in frame from base 1. A remark on this clone: Its antigen remains unidentified. One base away there is no much larger clone; base qualities are not given.

Genomic DNA was extracted from sorted cells for sequencing of the TCRbeta CDR3 region. The immunoSEQ Assay was used to sequence the TCRbeta CDR3 regions. TCRdb re-hosts the immuneACCESS table, in-frame sequences only. Its copies lack some clones; in the studies checked, an unresolved V gene accounts for under half of them, and the cause for the rest is not known. This sample holds tens of thousands of clones; approximately 90% were observed only once. Roughly 0.56% of the sample goes to the ten largest clones. The trial excluded patients who had a history of autoimmune disease or were on systemic immunosuppression. In every dose cohort, peripheral blood was drawn for TCR sequencing at baseline, cycle 4 day 1, and cycle 7 day 1. The samples were taken from a phase I, first-in-human, multicenter, open-label dose-escalation trial of ivuxolimab. The trial enrolled adults with locally advanced or metastatic head and neck squamous cell, hepatocellular, melanoma or renal cell carcinoma. Before TCR sequencing, CD4+ T cells and CD8+ T cells from peripheral blood were sorted into separate populations.

Study-wide conclusions, independent of this receptor: At doses of 0.1 to 3.0 mg/kg, clonal expansion of both CD4+ and CD8+ blood T cells was observed from baseline to week 6. In the 0.1-3.0 mg/kg groups, partial responders had among the lowest normalized peripheral clonal expansion, particularly in CD8+ T cells. The antigen specificity of the clonally expanded peripheral T cells was not determined. After ivuxolimab, more expanded clones were found on average in CD8+ T cells than in CD4+ T cells. Low levels of normalized T-cell clonal expansion were also seen in some patients who did not respond.

The chain uses TRBV29-1 and TRBJ1-1; the D gene remains uncertain. The sample in question was CD4+ or CD8+ T cells sorted from blood, obtained in a trial of the OX40 agonist ivuxolimab. The receptor comes from an adult with an advanced solid tumor such as melanoma, head and neck, liver or kidney cancer. The CDR3 region has the sequence CSVELTRAEAFF. DNA sequence: TGCAGCGTTGAACTAACCCGCGCTGAAGCTTTCTTT.